Sequencing of this T cell receptor (beta chain) was carried out in a study of identifying expanded T cells in peripheral blood. General study results and limits: Across healthy donors, higher total template counts meant significantly greater approximately two-week count variance. Differentially abundant clones: roughly 1.2 between replicates, about 15 at roughly 15 days, less than 25 at four.

As for this clone: Its antigen is not identified.

Collection occurred without any documented infections or immune events in donors. Assay: immunoSEQ multiplex PCR; the TCRdb copy retains only in-frame clones and omits some. The table lists 90,000 to 100,000 clones, over 75% of them singletons. The germline CDR1 and CDR2 sequences are SGHRS and YFSETQ. Trimming stripped 0 bases from V and 3 bases from J, with 18 bases between. The length of the CDR3 is 17 residues. The rearrangement uses TRBV5-1 and TRBJ1-1; D may be TRBD1 (5 bases). The sample taken for sequencing was blood. The TCR sequence derives from a person between 18 and 75 years old in good health. CDR3 region: CASSLAAAGPLDTEAFF. The CDR3 region has the DNA TGCGCCAGCAGCTTGGCCGCGGCAGGGCCCTTGGACACTGAAGCTTTCTTT.